The 11 T cell receptor beta chains below all came from one sample that was sequenced in a study of identical twins. A single record per CDR3 protein comes from TCRdb applying MiXCR to the 5' RACE reads. The sample has 570,000 or so distinct CDR3 sequences; more than 9% are singletons. This sample also appeared in a second study, on yellow fever vaccine responses in identical twins.

Sequencing was carried out using PBMCs. The receptors were gathered from a woman aged 18-29 years in good health.

The chain couples TRBV20-1 to TRBJ1-4; D uncertain. The CDR3 runs 12 residues. Germline V gives CDR1 DFQATT, CDR2 SNEGSKA (reference sequence). V shed 0 bases and J shed 7 bases, with 6 bases lying between them. The CDR3 DNA sequence: TGCAGTGCTAGAGAATCTTCTGAAAAACTGTTTTTT. It specifies CSARESSEKLFF.

The chain links TRBV7-2 to TRBJ2-3; maybe TRBD2 (5 bases). CDR1 and CDR2 (germline): SGHTA, FQGNSA. Between the trimmed V and J ends, which lost 5 bases and 4 bases, there was a span of 16 bases. The CDR3 has 15 residues. Here the CDR3 DNA reads TGTGCCAGCAGCCCCTCAGCTAGCCTCTCAGATACGCAGTATTTT. Its translation: CASSPSASLSDTQYF.

CDR3 sequence: CASSYSIQGLGYEQYF. The CDR3 DNA sequence: TGTGCCAGCAGTTACTCGATTCAGGGCTTGGGGTACGAGCAGTACTTC. The chain combines TRBV6-5 with TRBJ2-7, with D maybe TRBD1 (5 bases). The CDR3 has 16 residues. Germline lookup yields CDR1 MNHEY and CDR2 SVGAGI. V shed 0 bases and J shed 4 bases, with 16 bases lying between them.

This clonotype was counted between two and nine times. The V gene is TRBV6-1, the J gene TRBJ1-4, with TRBD1 matching over 7 bases. V lost 3 bases to trimming and J lost 8 bases; unmatched junction nucleotides: 12. From germline, CDR1 is MNHNS and CDR2 SASEGT. The CDR3 runs to 16 residues. CDR3 sequence (DNA): TGTGCCAGCAGTGAGATCTACAGGGGCCGGGGAGAAAAACTGTTTTTT. It codes for CASSEIYRGRGEKLFF.

The gene calls are TRBV10-3 and TRBJ2-2; 13 positions match TRBD2. The germline gives CDR1 ENHRY, CDR2 SYGVKD. J gave up 6 bases and V 8 bases, and 9 bases lay outside the gene matches. This CDR3 contains 16 residues. CDR3 sequence reads: CAIRERTSGGSGELFF. Written as DNA, the CDR3 is TGTGCCATCCGGGAGCGGACTAGCGGGGGTTCCGGGGAGCTGTTTTTT.

This clonotype showed up just a few times. This chain uses TRBV29-1 with TRBJ2-1, with D perhaps matching TRBD2 (7 bases). The CDR3 is 14 residues long. V was clipped by 4 bases and J by 5 bases, with 15 bases between them. In germline, CDR1 is SQVTM, CDR2 ANQGSEA. CDR3 residues: CSVVGGTTNNEQFF. In nucleotides, the CDR3 is TGCAGCGTTGTAGGGGGGACTACCAACAATGAGCAGTTCTTC.

The chain couples TRBV12-3 or TRBV12-4 to TRBJ2-1; 8 nucleotides match TRBD1. The CDR3 covers 16 residues. V lost 1 base and J lost 6; bases outside the gene matches: 8. The DNA for the CDR3 is TGTGCCAGCAGTTTAGTTGGACAGGGTGTTAGCAATGAGCAGTTCTTC. This gives the protein CASSLVGQGVSNEQFF.

This clonotype was seen a handful of times. This chain uses TRBV30 with TRBJ1-2; no clear D gene. The CDR3 totals 11 residues. V lost 5 bases and J 8 bases, leaving 12 bases between the germline ends. Germline-derived CDR1 and CDR2 are GTSNPN and SVGIG (reference sequence). The CDR3 region has the DNA TGTGCCTGGGACGACCTGGGAGGCTACACCTTC. This sequence encodes CAWDDLGGYTF.

This clonotype was recorded at least ten times. This CDR3 is CASSRNTEAFF. CDR3 DNA: TGTGCCAGCAGCAGGAACACTGAAGCTTTCTTT. This chain uses TRBV12-3 or TRBV12-4 with TRBJ1-1; D unclear. The CDR3 length is 11 residues. Trimming removed 6 bases from V and 1 base from J, with 3 bases in between.

At least ten counts were recorded for this clonotype. The V and J genes are TRBV25-1 and TRBJ2-7, with 11 positions matching TRBD2. Unmatched junction bases numbered 1, after V lost 6 bases and J lost 3 bases. Germline-derived CDR1 and CDR2 are MGHDK and SYGVNS. The CDR3 has 13 residues. The CDR3 DNA sequence: TGTGCCAGCAGCGGGACTAGCGGCTACGAGCAGTACTTC. Translating it yields CASSGTSGYEQYF.

The rearrangement links TRBV7-9 to TRBJ1-6; D may be TRBD1 (5 bases). Germline V lookup: CDR1 SEHNR, CDR2 FQNEAQ (reference sequence). This CDR3 comprises 15 residues. V was trimmed by 5 bases and J by 8 bases, leaving 16 bases between them. The CDR3 loop is CASSPQAGRDSPLHF. The CDR3 DNA follows: TGTGCCAGCAGCCCGCAGGCGGGGCGGGATTCACCCCTCCACTTT.